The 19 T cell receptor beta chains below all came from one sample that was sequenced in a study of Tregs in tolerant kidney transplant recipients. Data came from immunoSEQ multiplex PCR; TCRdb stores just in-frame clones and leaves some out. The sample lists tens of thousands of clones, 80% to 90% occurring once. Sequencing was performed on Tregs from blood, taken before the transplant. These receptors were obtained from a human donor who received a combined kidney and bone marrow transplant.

CDR3 amino acids: CASSYGTGYNEQFF. CDR3 bases: TGTGCCAGCAGTTACGGGACAGGGTACAATGAGCAGTTCTTC. The chain joins TRBV6-5 to TRBJ2-1; the match to TRBD1 covers 9 bases. This CDR3 is 14 amino acids long. CDR1 MNHEY and CDR2 SVGAGI come from the germline V gene. V shed 2 bases and J 4 bases; nucleotides not matched to a gene: 0.

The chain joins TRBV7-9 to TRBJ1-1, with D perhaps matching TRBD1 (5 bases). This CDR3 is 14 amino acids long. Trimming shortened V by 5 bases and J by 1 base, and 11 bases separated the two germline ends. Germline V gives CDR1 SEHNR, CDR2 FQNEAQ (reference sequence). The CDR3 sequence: CASSPWDGNTEAFF. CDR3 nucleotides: TGTGCCAGCAGCCCCTGGGACGGGAACACTGAAGCTTTCTTT.

This CDR3 is CASSYGSYGSYEQYF. The DNA of the CDR3 is TGTGCCAGCAGTTATGGAAGCTACGGCTCCTACGAGCAGTACTTC. The V call is TRBV6-6, the J call TRBJ2-7, with D hard to call. The CDR3 loop spans 15 amino acids. From germline, CDR1 is MNHNY and CDR2 SVGAGI (reference sequence). V lost 3 bases and J lost 0, with 12 bases in between.

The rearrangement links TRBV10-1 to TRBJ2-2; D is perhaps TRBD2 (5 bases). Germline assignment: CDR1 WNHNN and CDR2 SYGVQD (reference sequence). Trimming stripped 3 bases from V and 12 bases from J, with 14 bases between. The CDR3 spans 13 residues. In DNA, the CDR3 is TGCGCCAGCAGTGATCCCCCGGGGTATCAGCTGTTTTTT. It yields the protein CASSDPPGYQLFF.

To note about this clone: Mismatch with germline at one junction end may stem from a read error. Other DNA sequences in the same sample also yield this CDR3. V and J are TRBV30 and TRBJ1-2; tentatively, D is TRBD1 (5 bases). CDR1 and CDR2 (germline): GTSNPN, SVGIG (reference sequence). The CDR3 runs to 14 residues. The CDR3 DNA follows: TGCGCCTGGAGTCTCGGGACGACCAACTATGGCTACACCTTC. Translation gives CAWSLGTTNYGYTF. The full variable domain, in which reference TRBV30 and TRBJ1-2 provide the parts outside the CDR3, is SQTIHQWPATLVQPVGSPLSLECTVEGTSNPNLYWYRQAAGRGLQLLFYSVGIGQISSEVPQNLSASRPQDRQFILSSKKLLLSDSGFYLCAWSLGTTNYGYTFGSGTRLTVV.

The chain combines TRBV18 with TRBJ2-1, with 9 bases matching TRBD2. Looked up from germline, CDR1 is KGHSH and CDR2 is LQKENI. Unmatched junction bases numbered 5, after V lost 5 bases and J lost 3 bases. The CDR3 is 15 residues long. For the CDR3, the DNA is TGTGCCAGCTCATCTCTAGCGGGGCGCTACAATGAGCAGTTCTTC. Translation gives CASSSLAGRYNEQFF.

The CDR3 DNA reads TGTGCCAGCAGCTTCCGGGGAATAGATACGCAGTATTTT. Translation: CASSFRGIDTQYF. V and J are TRBV5-4 and TRBJ2-3, with D perhaps TRBD2 (5 bases). CDR1 and CDR2 from the germline V gene are SGHNT and YYREEE (reference sequence). CDR3 length: 13 amino acids. Between the trimmed V and J ends, which lost 2 bases and 5 bases, there was a span of 9 bases. The full variable domain, with the rest looked up from reference TRBV5-4 and TRBJ2-3, is ETGVTQSPTHLIKTRGQQVTLRCSSQSGHNTVSWYQQALGQGPQFIFQYYREEENGRGNFPPRFSGLQFPNYSSELNVNALELDDSALYLCASSFRGIDTQYFGPGTRLTVL.

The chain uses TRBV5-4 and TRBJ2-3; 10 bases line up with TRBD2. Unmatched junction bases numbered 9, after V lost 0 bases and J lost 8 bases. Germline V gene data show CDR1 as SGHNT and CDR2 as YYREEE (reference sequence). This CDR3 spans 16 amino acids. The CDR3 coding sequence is TGTGCCAGCAGCTTGGCTTTAGCGGGAGGCCGGGGTACGCAGTATTTT. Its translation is CASSLALAGGRGTQYF.

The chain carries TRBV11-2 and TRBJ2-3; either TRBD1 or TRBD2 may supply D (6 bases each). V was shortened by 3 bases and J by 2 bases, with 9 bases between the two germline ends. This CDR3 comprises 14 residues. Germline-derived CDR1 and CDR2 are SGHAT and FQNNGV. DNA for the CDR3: TGTGCCAGCAGCTTCGGGGGCCTCACAGATACGCAGTATTTT. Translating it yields CASSFGGLTDTQYF.

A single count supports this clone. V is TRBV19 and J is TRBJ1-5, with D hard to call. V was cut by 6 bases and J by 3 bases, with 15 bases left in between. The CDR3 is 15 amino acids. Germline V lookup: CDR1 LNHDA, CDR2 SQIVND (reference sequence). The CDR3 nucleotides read TGTGCCAGTAGAAACGACCAGATGGACAATCAGCCCCAGCATTTT. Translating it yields CASRNDQMDNQPQHF.

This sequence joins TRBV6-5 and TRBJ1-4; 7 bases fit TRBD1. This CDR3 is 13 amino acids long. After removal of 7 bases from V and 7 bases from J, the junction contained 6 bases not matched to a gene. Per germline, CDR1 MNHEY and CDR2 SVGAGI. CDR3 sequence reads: CASMSTGSEKLFF. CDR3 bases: TGTGCCAGCATGTCGACAGGGAGTGAAAAACTGTTTTTT.

The CDR3 spells CASSLGGRLARWGTDTQYF. CDR3 nucleotides: TGTGCCAGCAGCTTAGGAGGGAGACTGGCGCGGTGGGGCACAGATACGCAGTATTTT. The chain joins TRBV7-8 to TRBJ2-3, with a tentative D call TRBD2 (5 bases). The germline CDR1 and CDR2 sequences are SGHVS and FQNEAQ. V was clipped by 1 base and J by 1 base, with 21 bases between them. The CDR3 length is 19 residues. Drawing the rest from reference TRBV7-8 and TRBJ2-3, the complete variable domain is GAGVSQSPRYKVAKRGQDVALRCDPISGHVSLFWYQQALGQGPEFLTYFQNEAQLDKSGLPSDRFFAERPEGSVSTLKIQRTQQEDSAVYLCASSLGGRLARWGTDTQYFGPGTRLTVL.

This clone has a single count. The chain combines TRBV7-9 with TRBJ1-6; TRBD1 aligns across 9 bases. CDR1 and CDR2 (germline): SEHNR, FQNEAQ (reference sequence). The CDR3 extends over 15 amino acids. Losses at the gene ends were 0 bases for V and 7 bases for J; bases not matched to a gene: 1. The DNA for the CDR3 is TGTGCCAGCAGCTTAGCGACAGGGGGAAATTCACCCCTCCACTTT. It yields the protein CASSLATGGNSPLHF.

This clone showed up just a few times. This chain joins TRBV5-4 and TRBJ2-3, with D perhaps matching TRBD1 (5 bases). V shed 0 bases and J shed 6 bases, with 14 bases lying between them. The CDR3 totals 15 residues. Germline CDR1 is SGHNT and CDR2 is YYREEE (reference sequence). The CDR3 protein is CASSLALTGQDTQYF. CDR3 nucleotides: TGTGCCAGCAGCTTGGCCTTAACAGGTCAGGATACGCAGTATTTT.

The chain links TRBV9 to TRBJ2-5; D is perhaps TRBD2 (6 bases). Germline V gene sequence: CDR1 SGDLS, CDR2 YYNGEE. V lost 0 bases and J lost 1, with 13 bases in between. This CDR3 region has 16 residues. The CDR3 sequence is CASSVGYSSGQETQYF. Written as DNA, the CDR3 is TGTGCCAGCAGCGTAGGATATAGTAGCGGCCAAGAGACCCAGTACTTC.

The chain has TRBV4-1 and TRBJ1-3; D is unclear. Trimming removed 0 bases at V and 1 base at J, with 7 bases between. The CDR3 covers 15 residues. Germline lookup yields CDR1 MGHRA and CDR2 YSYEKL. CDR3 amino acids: CASSQDSGSGNTIYF. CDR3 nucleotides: TGCGCCAGCAGCCAAGATAGCGGATCTGGAAACACCATATATTTT.

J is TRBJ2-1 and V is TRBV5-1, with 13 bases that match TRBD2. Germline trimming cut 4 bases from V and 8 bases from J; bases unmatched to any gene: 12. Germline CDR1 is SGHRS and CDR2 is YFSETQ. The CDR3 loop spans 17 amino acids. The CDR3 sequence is CASSKGLAGSFIYEQFF. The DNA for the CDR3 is TGCGCCAGCAGCAAGGGACTAGCGGGGAGCTTTATATATGAGCAGTTCTTC. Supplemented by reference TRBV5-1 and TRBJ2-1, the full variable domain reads KAGVTQTPRYLIKTRGQQVTLSCSPISGHRSVSWYQQTPGQGLQFLFEYFSETQRNKGNFPGRFSGRQFSNSRSEMNVSTLELGDSALYLCASSKGLAGSFIYEQFFGPGTRLTVL.

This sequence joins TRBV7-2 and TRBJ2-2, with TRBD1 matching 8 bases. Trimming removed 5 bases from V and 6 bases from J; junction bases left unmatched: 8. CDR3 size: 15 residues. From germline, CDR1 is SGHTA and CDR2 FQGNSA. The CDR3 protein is CASSPRTGSSGELFF. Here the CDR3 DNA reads TGTGCCAGCAGCCCCCGGACAGGGTCGTCCGGGGAGCTGTTTTTT.

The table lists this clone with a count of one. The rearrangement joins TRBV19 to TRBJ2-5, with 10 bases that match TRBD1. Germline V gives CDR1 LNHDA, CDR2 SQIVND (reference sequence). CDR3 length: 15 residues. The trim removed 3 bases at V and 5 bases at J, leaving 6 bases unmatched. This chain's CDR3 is CASSMGTGVTETQYF. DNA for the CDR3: TGTGCCAGTAGTATGGGGACAGGGGTAACGGAGACCCAGTACTTC.